This T cell receptor beta chain was obtained from a study of identical twins. The V end was cut by 0 bases, the J end by 9 bases, with 9 bases between. This CDR3 contains 12 residues. Germline-derived CDR1 and CDR2 are GTSNPN and SVGIG (reference sequence). The sample holds a few counts of this clonotype. Its antigen is undetermined. Regarding the study as a whole: Whereas memory repertoires showed no such difference, abundant cord blood beta clonotypes carried fewer insertions. The study found excess low generation probability among twin-shared out-of-frame alpha sequences.

Unique molecular identifiers were present on the cDNA, and a universal primer site came from template switching. TCRdb redid the calling of the 5' RACE reads with MiXCR, one entry per CDR3 protein. The sample has 570,000 or so distinct CDR3 sequences; 7.5% to 10% are singletons. In addition, the sample was reused for a study of yellow fever vaccine responses in identical twins. From that study: Convergence reportedly seemed to mark part of the twins' vaccine T cell response, with personalization marking the rest.

Sequencing was performed on PBMCs. The rearrangement joins TRBV30 to TRBJ2-1, with unresolved D. The TCR was taken from a woman aged 18 to 35 in good health. DNA for the CDR3: TGTGCCTGGAGTGTACTCGTTGCTGAGCAGTTCTTC. It yields the protein CAWSVLVAEQFF.